A single sample is the source of the 9 T cell receptor beta chains below, sequenced in a study of vaccination effects on CD4 cells after COVID-19. These receptors' antigens are unknown. Pools of viral peptides were used by the ViraFEST assay to expand antigen-specific CD4+ T cells ahead of sequencing. Culturing for about 10 days preceded CD4+ T cell isolation. Vaccinated recipients, who were negative for nucleocapsid antibodies, had no history of SARS-CoV-2 infection. Clones were read by immunoSEQ multiplex PCR, and TCRdb kept only the in-frame ones, dropping some. Here the sample spans about 73,000 clones, about four fifths being singletons. Sequenced here: CD4+ T cells from PBMCs cultured with HCoV-NL63 spike peptides, sampled before COVID-19 vaccination. All receptors come from a human donor who received a COVID-19 vaccine.

The rearrangement uses TRBV19 and TRBJ2-3; 14 nucleotides align to TRBD2. The germline CDR1 and CDR2 sequences are LNHDA and SQIVND (reference sequence). There are 16 residues in the CDR3. Trimming at V came to 5 bases and at J to 3 bases, leaving 4 bases not matched to a gene. The DNA for the CDR3 is TGTGCCAGTAGTTCGGGACTAGCGGGAGTAACAGATACGCAGTATTTT. This translates into CASSSGLAGVTDTQYF. The whole variable domain, filled in from reference TRBV19 and TRBJ2-3, reads DGGITQSPKYLFRKEGQNVTLSCEQNLNHDAMYWYRQDPGQGLRLIYYSQIVNDFQKGDIAEGYSVSREKKESFPLTVTSAQKNPTAFYLCASSSGLAGVTDTQYFGPGTRLTVL.

This clone appeared once. V usage is TRBV18 and J usage is TRBJ1-1; possibly TRBD1 for D (6 bases). The CDR3 runs to 15 residues. Germline assignment: CDR1 KGHSH and CDR2 LQKENI. Between the trimmed V and J ends, which lost 4 bases and 4 bases, there was a span of 16 bases. The CDR3 is CASSQRDTGGTEAFF. CDR3 bases: TGTGCCAGCTCACAACGGGACACTGGGGGCACTGAAGCTTTCTTT. The complete variable domain, with remaining parts taken from reference TRBV18 and TRBJ1-1, reads NAGVMQNPRHLVRRRGQEARLRCSPMKGHSHVYWYRQLPEEGLKFMVYLQKENIIDESGMPKERFSAEFPKEGPSILRIQQVVRGDSAAYFCASSQRDTGGTEAFFGQGTRLTVV.

This clone was picked up a small number of times. V usage is TRBV2 and J usage is TRBJ2-5; D gene unclear. The germline V gene encodes CDR1 SNHLY and CDR2 FYNNEI. This CDR3 spans 14 amino acids. V was pared by 3 bases and J by 0 bases, with 8 bases between. CDR3 sequence: CASSEGPNQETQYF. CDR3 nucleotide sequence: TGTGCCAGCAGTGAGGGCCCTAACCAAGAGACCCAGTACTTC.

The V gene is TRBV5-1, the J gene TRBJ1-5; the match to TRBD1 covers 7 bases. The trim removed 0 bases at V and 3 bases at J, leaving 3 bases unmatched. The CDR3 is 15 residues long. CDR1 and CDR2 from the germline V gene are SGHRS and YFSETQ. CDR3 sequence (DNA): TGCGCCAGCAGCTTGGAAGGGACAGTCAATCAGCCCCAGCATTTT. The encoded protein is CASSLEGTVNQPQHF.

The chain carries TRBV6-1 and TRBJ1-2, with D possibly being TRBD1 (6 bases). The CDR3 is 14 residues long. Trimming stripped 1 base from V and 8 bases from J, with 14 bases between. Germline V CDR1 and CDR2: MNHNS, SASEGT. The CDR3 sequence: CASSEGYREVGYTF. CDR3 coding DNA: TGTGCCAGCAGTGAAGGATACAGGGAGGTAGGCTACACCTTC.

The rearrangement links TRBV7-2 to TRBJ2-2; tentative D call: TRBD1 (6 bases). The germline V gene encodes CDR1 SGHTA and CDR2 FQGNSA. CDR3 size: 15 residues. Trimming took 5 bases from V and 0 from J, leaving 10 bases between them. The CDR3 DNA sequence: TGTGCCAGCAGCGGACAGCTTGCGAACACCGGGGAGCTGTTTTTT. Translated: CASSGQLANTGELFF.

The chain carries TRBV18 and TRBJ2-3; D may match TRBD1 or TRBD2 (5 bases each). The germline V and J ends were trimmed by 0 bases and 6 bases, with 13 bases remaining between them. The CDR3 runs 15 residues. Germline lookup yields CDR1 KGHSH and CDR2 LQKENI. The CDR3 region is CASSPPGPYRDTQYF. The CDR3 DNA is TGTGCCAGCTCACCACCGGGACCGTACCGGGATACGCAGTATTTT.

In DNA, the CDR3 is TGCGCCAGCAGCCAAGATTGGGGGGGGGCCTATGGCTACACCTTC. This sequence encodes CASSQDWGGAYGYTF. This chain connects TRBV4-1 to TRBJ1-2; D may be TRBD1 (6 bases). V was clipped by 0 bases and J by 4 bases, with 12 bases between them. The CDR3 runs 15 residues. Germline V lookup: CDR1 MGHRA, CDR2 YSYEKL.

The chain recombines TRBV27 with TRBJ2-1, with a tentative D call TRBD1 (6 bases). Trimming removed 4 bases at V and 15 bases at J, with 16 bases between. Germline values: CDR1 MNHEY, CDR2 SMNVEV (reference sequence). The CDR3 sequence is 12 residues long. This chain's CDR3 is CASSSYPGHWFF. The CDR3 DNA sequence: TGTGCCAGCAGTTCGTATCCGGGACACTGGTTCTTC.